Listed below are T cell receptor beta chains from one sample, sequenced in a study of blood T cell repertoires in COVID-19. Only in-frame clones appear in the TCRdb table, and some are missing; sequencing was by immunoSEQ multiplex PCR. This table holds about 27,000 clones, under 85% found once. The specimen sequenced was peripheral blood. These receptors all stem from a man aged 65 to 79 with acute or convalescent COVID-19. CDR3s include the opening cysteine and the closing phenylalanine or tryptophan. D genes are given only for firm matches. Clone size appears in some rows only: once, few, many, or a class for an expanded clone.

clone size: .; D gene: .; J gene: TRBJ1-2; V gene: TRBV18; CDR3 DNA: TGTGCCAGCTCACCAAATGAACGGGGATATGGCTACACCTTC; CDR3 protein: CASSPNERGYGYTF
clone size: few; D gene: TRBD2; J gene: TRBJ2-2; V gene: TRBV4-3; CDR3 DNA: TGCGCCAGCAGCCATACTAGCGGTAACACCGGGGAGCTGTTTTTT; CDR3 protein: CASSHTSGNTGELFF
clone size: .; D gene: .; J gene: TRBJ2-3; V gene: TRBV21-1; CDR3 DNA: TGTGCCAGCAGCAGACCCCGGAGACGGAAGGGGGTTTTCACAGATACGCAGTATTTT; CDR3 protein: CASSRPRRRKGVFTDTQYF
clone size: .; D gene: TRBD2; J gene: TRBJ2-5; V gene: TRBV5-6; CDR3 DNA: TGTGCCAGCAGCGGGACTAGCGGGGGCCTCCAAGAGACCCAGTACTTC; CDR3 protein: CASSGTSGGLQETQYF
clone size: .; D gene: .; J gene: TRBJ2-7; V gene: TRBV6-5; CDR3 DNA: TGTGCCAGCAGCGGGGGACTTTCCTACGAGCAGTACTTC; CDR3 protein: CASSGGLSYEQYF
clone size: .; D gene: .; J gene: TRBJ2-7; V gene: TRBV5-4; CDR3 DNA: TGTGCCAGCAGCTCGGCAGGGCCAAACTACGAGCAGTACTTC; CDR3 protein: CASSSAGPNYEQYF
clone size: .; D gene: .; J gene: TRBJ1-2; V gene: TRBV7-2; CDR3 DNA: TGTGCCAGCAGCTTTTCGAACGACATCATCGGCTACACCTTC; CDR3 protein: CASSFSNDIIGYTF
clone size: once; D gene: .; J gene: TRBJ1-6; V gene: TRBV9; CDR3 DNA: TGTGCCAGCAGCCCCTTCGGAGGATCACCCCTCCACTTT; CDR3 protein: CASSPFGGSPLHF
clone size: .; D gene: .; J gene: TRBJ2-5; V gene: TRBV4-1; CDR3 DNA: TGCGCCAGCAGCCAAGGAATAAGGGGGGGGCCACAAGAGACCCAGTACTTC; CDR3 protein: CASSQGIRGGPQETQYF
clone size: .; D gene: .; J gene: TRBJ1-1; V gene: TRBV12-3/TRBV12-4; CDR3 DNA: TGTGCCAGCAGGGTCGGGACAAATGAAGCTTTCTTT; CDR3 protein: CASRVGTNEAFF
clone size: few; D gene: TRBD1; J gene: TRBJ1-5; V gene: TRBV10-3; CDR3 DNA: TGTGCCATCAGGGGACAGGTTAATCAGCCCCAGCATTTT; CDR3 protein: CAIRGQVNQPQHF
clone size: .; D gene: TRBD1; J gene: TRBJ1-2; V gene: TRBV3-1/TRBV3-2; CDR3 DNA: TGTGCCAGCAGCCAAGATGGATATACAGGGGTTGTCGAAGGCTACACCTTC; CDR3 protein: CASSQDGYTGVVEGYTF
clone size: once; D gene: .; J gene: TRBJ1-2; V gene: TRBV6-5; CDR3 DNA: TGTGCCAGCAGTTACGGATATACAGGGAACTATGGCTACACCTTC; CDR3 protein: CASSYGYTGNYGYTF
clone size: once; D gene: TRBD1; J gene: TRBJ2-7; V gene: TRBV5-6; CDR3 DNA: TGTGCCAGCAGCGCGGGGGCTGGACAGGGGAACTACGAGCAGTACTTC; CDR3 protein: CASSAGAGQGNYEQYF
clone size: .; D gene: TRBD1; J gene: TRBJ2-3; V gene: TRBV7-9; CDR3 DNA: TGTGCCAGCAGCGCCGGACAGGGGCGGGGAGATACGCAGTATTTT; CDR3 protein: CASSAGQGRGDTQYF
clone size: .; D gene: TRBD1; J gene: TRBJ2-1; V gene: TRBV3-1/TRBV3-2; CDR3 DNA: TGTGCCAGCAGCCCCGGACAGGGGATCCACAATGAGCAGTTCTTC; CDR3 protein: CASSPGQGIHNEQFF